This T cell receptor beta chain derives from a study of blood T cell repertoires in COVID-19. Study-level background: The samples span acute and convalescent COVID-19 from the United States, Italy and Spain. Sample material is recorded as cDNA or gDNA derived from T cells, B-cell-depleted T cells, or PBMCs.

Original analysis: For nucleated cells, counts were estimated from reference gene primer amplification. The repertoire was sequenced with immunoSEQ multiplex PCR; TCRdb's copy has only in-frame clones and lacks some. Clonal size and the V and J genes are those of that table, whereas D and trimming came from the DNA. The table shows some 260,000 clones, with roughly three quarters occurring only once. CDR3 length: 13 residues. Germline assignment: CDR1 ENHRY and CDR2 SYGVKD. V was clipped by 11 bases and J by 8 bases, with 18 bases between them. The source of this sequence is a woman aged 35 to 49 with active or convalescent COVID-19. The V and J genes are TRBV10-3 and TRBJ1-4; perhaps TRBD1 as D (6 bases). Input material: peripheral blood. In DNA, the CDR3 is TGTGCCTCAAGGTTTGAGCAGGGGGAAAAACTGTTTTTT. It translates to CASRFEQGEKLFF.